This T cell receptor beta chain was identified in a study of T-cell reconstitution after alpha-beta-depleted transplantation in children. This clonotype was detected a few times. Germline loops: CDR1 MNHNS, CDR2 SASEGT. V lost 7 bases, J lost 2 bases, and 5 bases stayed unmatched. The CDR3 loop spans 14 amino acids. The authors prepared the TCRbeta library with unique molecular identifiers. In TCRdb, the PCR reads were re-called with MiXCR into one record per CDR3 protein. The sample records around 530,000 distinct CDR3 sequences, 32% being singletons. The rearrangement uses TRBV6-1 and TRBJ2-3; 8 bases are shared with TRBD1. The starting material was PBMCs from the stem cell graft donor, obtained from the stem cell graft. This TCR derives from a human donor who donated a stem cell graft to a child with aplastic anemia. In nucleotides, the CDR3 is TGTGCCAGCAAACAGGGGGTACTCACAGATACGCAGTATTTT. Its translation is CASKQGVLTDTQYF.